The clone carrying this T cell receptor beta chain occurred many times. As yet, its antigen is unknown. The sample belongs to a study of neurological immune-mediated disorders. Volunteers from a blood bank in Maryland, USA, made up the healthy controls. The sorted libraries involved the use of around 1 million CD4+ or CD8+ T cells. The germline V gene encodes CDR1 SGHTA and CDR2 FQGTGA. This CDR3 region has 13 residues. V dropped 5 bases and J dropped 0 bases, with 4 bases sitting between them. Findings and limits, study-wide: None of the CDR3 amino acid sequences of expanded clones were shared across subjects, and this suggested private repertoires in all groups.

The cDNA was synthesized by 5'RACE incorporating 10-nucleotide random UMIs. TCRdb reprocessed the 5' RACE reads with MiXCR, giving one entry per CDR3 protein. Of 39,000 or so distinct CDR3 sequences listed, around 5% are singletons. The chain carries TRBV7-3 and TRBJ2-2; D remains ambiguous. Sample: CD4+ T cells from blood. The sequence came from a man aged 18 to 29 in good health. DNA for the CDR3: TGTGCCAGCAGCCACTCGAACACCGGGGAGCTGTTTTTT. Encoded protein: CASSHSNTGELFF.